This T cell receptor beta chain was recorded in a study of a mutant IDH1 vaccine in newly diagnosed glioma. Study-wide context: Once 4-6 weeks had passed after radiotherapy alone, vaccination started, or it started with temozolomide cycles.

The time point denotes: week 5, during vaccination. Each dose delivered 300 ug of mutant IDH1 20-mer peptide subcutaneously with imiquimod. As concerns this clone: What it binds is not known.

The data were produced by immunoSEQ multiplex PCR, yet TCRdb's version contains in-frame clones alone and is incomplete. Of around 78,000 clones in the sample, roughly 91% were seen once. V was shortened by 1 base and J by 4 bases, with 13 bases between the two germline ends. CDR1 and CDR2 from the germline V gene are SGHAT and FQNNGV. This CDR3 contains 16 residues. The sample in question was PBMCs, obtained from a glioma patient whose treatment included an IDH1 peptide vaccine. The gene calls are TRBV11-2 and TRBJ1-4; possibly TRBD1 for D (6 bases). This sequence was found in a woman between 45 and 60 years old with glioma. The CDR3 DNA reads TGTGCCAGCAGCTTAGGGGTGGGGGCGCTTAATGAAAAACTGTTTTTT. This codes for CASSLGVGALNEKLFF. Together with reference TRBV11-2 and TRBJ1-4, the CDR3 gives the full variable domain: EAGVAQSPRYKIIEKRQSVAFWCNPISGHATLYWYQQILGQGPKLLIQFQNNGVVDDSQLPKDRFSAERLKGVDSTLKIQPAKLEDSAVYLCASSLGVGALNEKLFFGSGTQLSVL.